This T cell receptor (beta chain) was sequenced during a study of blood T cell repertoires in COVID-19. Background on the study: Specimens from acute and convalescent COVID-19 originated in the United States, Italy and Spain.

The ends were cut back, 1 base at V and 3 bases at J, with 7 bases in the middle. The CDR3 is 13 amino acids. Germline loops: CDR1 MDHEN, CDR2 SYDVKM. The table came from immunoSEQ multiplex PCR; TCRdb's copy has only in-frame clones and leaves some out. Of just over 150,000 clones in the sample, 90% to 95% were seen once. This TCR came from a woman between 50 and 59 years old with acute or convalescent COVID-19. Sample: peripheral blood. V usage is TRBV28 and J usage is TRBJ2-7; tentatively, D is TRBD2 (6 bases). The chain's CDR3 is CASSLLTSYEQYF. The CDR3 DNA sequence: TGTGCCAGCAGTTTATTGACTAGCTACGAGCAGTACTTC.